This T cell receptor beta chain is from a study of blood T cell repertoires in COVID-19. In the study overall: The United States, Italy and Spain provided the acute and convalescent COVID-19 samples. In each case, the material was cDNA or gDNA derived from T cells, B-cell-depleted T cells, or PBMCs.

Authors' data handling: Reference gene primer amplification in the assay estimated nucleated cell counts. The assay was immunoSEQ multiplex PCR, and TCRdb's table has in-frame clones only and misses some. D and trimming come from the DNA, and the V and J calls and clone size come from that table. The table records 150,000 to 200,000 clones, over 70% of them present only once. CDR1 and CDR2 (germline): MNHEY, SVGEGT. The ends lost 4 bases at V and 5 bases at J; junction bases unmatched: 10. There are 15 residues in the CDR3. The receptor was derived from a man aged 55-75 years with active or convalescent COVID-19. The sequenced sample consisted of peripheral blood. V is TRBV6-2 or TRBV6-3 and J is TRBJ1-2, with 7 nucleotides matching TRBD1. The CDR3 DNA follows: TGTGCCAGCAGTTTACCTACCGGGACAGTTTATGGCTACACCTTC. This codes for CASSLPTGTVYGYTF.